These 29 T cell receptor beta chains originate from one sample sequenced in a study of identical twins. TCRdb fed the 5' RACE reads into MiXCR, producing one record per CDR3 protein. The sample lists around 340,000 distinct CDR3 sequences, approximately 8.8% seen once, with roughly 8.7% in the top ten. Sequenced: naive T cells sorted from blood. These receptors all stem from a woman between 50 and 59 years old in good health.

This clonotype was counted only a few times. The V call is TRBV12-3 or TRBV12-4, the J call TRBJ1-5, with TRBD1 matching 8 bases. Losses at the gene ends were 3 bases for V and 5 bases for J; bases not matched to a gene: 3. This CDR3 contains 14 residues. The chain's CDR3 is CASSFTGGDQPQHF. The CDR3 DNA follows: TGTGCCAGCAGTTTTACAGGGGGGGATCAGCCCCAGCATTTT.

There are a few counts of this clonotype. The J gene is TRBJ1-2, the V gene TRBV5-6; D remains unclear. The CDR3 is made up of 13 amino acids. V was cut by 1 base and J by 3 bases, with 7 bases left in between. Germline CDR1 reads SGHDT; CDR2 reads YYEEEE. The CDR3 DNA reads TGTGCCAGCAGCTTGCAGGTCCACTATGGCTACACCTTC. Translating it yields CASSLQVHYGYTF.

In this sample, this clonotype turned up many times. This chain connects TRBV6-2 or TRBV6-3 to TRBJ2-7, with 8 nucleotides matching TRBD2. Germline loops: CDR1 MNHEY, CDR2 SVGEGT. The CDR3 is made up of 14 amino acids. The junction had 8 bases not matched to a gene; V was cut back by 7 bases and J by 3 bases. CDR3 region: CASTKTGGSYEQYV. CDR3 in DNA: TGTGCCAGCACCAAAACGGGAGGGAGCTACGAGCAGTACGTC.

This clonotype was recorded many times. This sequence joins TRBV4-1 and TRBJ1-1, with 7 positions matching TRBD1. Germline-derived CDR1 and CDR2 are MGHRA and YSYEKL. J was trimmed by 8 bases and V by 3 bases; bases with no gene match: 9. There are 14 residues in the CDR3. In DNA, the CDR3 is TGCGCCAGCAGCCAGGGTGACAGGGTTGGGGAAGCTTTCTTT. Residues: CASSQGDRVGEAFF.

This clonotype was seen ten or more times. The V gene is TRBV12-3 or TRBV12-4, the J gene TRBJ2-4, with a tentative D call TRBD2 (6 bases). V was pared by 4 bases and J by 7 bases, with 17 bases between. This CDR3 is built from 15 residues. The CDR3 DNA sequence: TGTGCCAGCAGTTCCCTTTTGGAGGGCCCTAACATTCAGTACTTC. It specifies CASSSLLEGPNIQYF.

This clonotype was counted between two and nine times. The chain has TRBV5-1 and TRBJ2-5; TRBD2 aligns across 8 bases. CDR1 SGHRS and CDR2 YFSETQ come from the germline V gene. V was pared by 0 bases and J by 4 bases, with 8 bases of the junction left unmatched. The CDR3 sequence is 16 residues long. The CDR3 sequence is CASSLEGLAGAETQYF. CDR3 in DNA: TGCGCCAGCAGCTTGGAAGGACTAGCAGGTGCAGAGACCCAGTACTTC.

This clonotype was detected many times. The CDR3 loop is CSVEATGAGANVLTF. The DNA of the CDR3 is TGCAGCGTTGAGGCAACAGGGGCCGGGGCCAACGTCCTGACTTTC. The chain links TRBV29-1 to TRBJ2-6; 7 positions match TRBD1. CDR3 size: 15 residues. Germline-derived CDR1 and CDR2 are SQVTM and ANQGSEA. V shed 3 bases and J 4 bases; nucleotides not matched to a gene: 6. Based on the CDR3 plus reference TRBV29-1 and TRBJ2-6, the full variable domain is SAVISQKPSRDICQRGTSLTIQCQVDSQVTMMFWYRQQPGQSLTLIATANQGSEATYESGFVIDKFPISRPNLTFSTLTVSNMSPEDSSIYLCSVEATGAGANVLTFGAGSRLTVL.

In its sample, this clonotype was seen many times. The chain combines TRBV29-1 with TRBJ2-7; D may be TRBD1 or TRBD2 (6 bases each). Deletions cut 8 bases from V and 4 bases from J, with 12 bases between. CDR3 length: 11 amino acids. Germline values: CDR1 SQVTM, CDR2 ANQGSEA. The CDR3 loop is CSYRAGYEQYF. The CDR3 DNA is TGCAGCTACAGGGCGGGGTACGAGCAGTACTTC.

This clonotype was seen many times. The chain combines TRBV29-1 with TRBJ1-1, with no clear D. The CDR3 covers 13 residues. V dropped 4 bases and J dropped 1 base, with 10 bases sitting between them. CDR1 is SQVTM and CDR2 is ANQGSEA in the germline V gene. The DNA of the CDR3 is TGCAGCGTTGGTTTGTCTGAGAACACTGAAGCTTTCTTT. Protein sequence: CSVGLSENTEAFF.

This clonotype was detected a few times. The chain uses TRBV27 and TRBJ2-7; D is possibly TRBD1 or TRBD2 (5 bases each). Germline assignment: CDR1 MNHEY and CDR2 SMNVEV (reference sequence). The CDR3 has 14 residues. Trimming took 4 bases from V and 6 from J, leaving 16 bases between them. The chain's CDR3 is CASSWLGARGEQYF. Here the CDR3 DNA reads TGTGCCAGCAGTTGGCTAGGGGCGAGGGGCGAGCAGTACTTC.

This clonotype has a count of ten or more. The chain combines TRBV15 with TRBJ1-1; D remains ambiguous. The germline V gene has CDR1 LNHNV and CDR2 YYDKDF (reference sequence). The V end lost 0 bases, the J end lost 4 bases, and 18 bases lay between the germline ends. This CDR3 comprises 17 residues. CDR3 DNA sequence: TGTGCCACCAGCAGAGATCTCCCCTACAGTGGGAGCACTGAAGCTTTCTTT. It specifies CATSRDLPYSGSTEAFF.

This clonotype was detected many times. J is TRBJ2-3 and V is TRBV11-2; maybe TRBD2 (5 bases). The CDR3 runs to 17 residues. Between the trimmed V and J ends, which lost 5 bases and 4 bases, there was a span of 22 bases. The germline CDR1 and CDR2 sequences are SGHAT and FQNNGV. The CDR3 region has the DNA TGTGCCAGCAGCCCAATCTCGTGGCGAGCCGGGGCAGATACGCAGTATTTT. It specifies CASSPISWRAGADTQYF.

This clonotype was seen only a few times. The chain combines TRBV20-1 with TRBJ2-3, with 11 bases matching TRBD1. J was trimmed by 4 bases and V by 6 bases; bases with no gene match: 12. Germline-derived CDR1 and CDR2 are DFQATT and SNEGSKA (reference sequence). This CDR3 has 16 amino acids. CDR3 sequence (DNA): TGCAGTGCCCACGATAGGGACAGGGGGGTGGCAGATACGCAGTATTTT. This codes for CSAHDRDRGVADTQYF.

This clonotype was counted only a few times. V and J are TRBV7-6 and TRBJ2-1, with a weak D call TRBD1 (6 bases). This CDR3 is built from 16 residues. CDR1 and CDR2 (germline): SGHVS, FNYEAQ. V gave up 5 bases and J gave up 7 bases, with 21 bases separating them. CDR3 sequence: CASSLRPRTVANEQFF. CDR3 sequence (DNA): TGTGCCAGCAGCCTTAGGCCCCGGACAGTGGCTAATGAGCAGTTCTTC. Supplemented by reference TRBV7-6 and TRBJ2-1, the full variable domain reads GAGVSQSPRYKVTKRGQDVALRCDPISGHVSLYWYRQALGQGPEFLTYFNYEAQQDKSGLPNDRFSAERPEGSISTLTIQRTEQRDSAMYRCASSLRPRTVANEQFFGPGTRLTVL.

This clonotype was recorded at least ten times. The rearrangement joins TRBV12-3 or TRBV12-4 to TRBJ2-4, with TRBD1 identical over 7 bases. The V gene end was trimmed by 7 bases and the J gene end by 9 bases; junction bases not matched to a gene: 9. The CDR3 covers 13 residues. CDR3: CASTLTGSSIQYF. CDR3 nucleotide sequence: TGTGCCAGCACTTTGACAGGGAGTAGCATTCAGTACTTC.

This clonotype was recorded a few times. The CDR3: CASSLPHQGHQETQYF. The CDR3 DNA reads as TGCGCCAGCAGCTTGCCCCATCAGGGCCACCAAGAGACCCAGTACTTC. The chain links TRBV5-1 to TRBJ2-5; a weak D match, TRBD1 (5 bases). V gave up 1 base and J gave up 0 bases, with 13 bases separating them. This CDR3 contains 16 residues. Germline V CDR1 and CDR2: SGHRS, YFSETQ.

This rearrangement joins TRBV5-1 to TRBJ1-4; 9 bases fit TRBD1. Germline V gene data show CDR1 as SGHRS and CDR2 as YFSETQ. The CDR3 loop spans 17 amino acids. Trimming cost V 0 bases and J 7 bases; bases outside gene matches: 10. The CDR3 sequence is CASSLASGGTGFEKLFF. The CDR3 DNA sequence: TGCGCCAGCAGCTTGGCCTCCGGCGGGACAGGGTTTGAAAAACTGTTTTTT.

Ten or more counts support this clonotype. The chain couples TRBV29-1 to TRBJ2-2; 7 bases line up with TRBD1. The germline V gene encodes CDR1 SQVTM and CDR2 ANQGSEA. This CDR3 region has 13 residues. With V trimmed by 7 bases and J by 7 bases, 9 bases remained unmatched. The CDR3 coding sequence is TGCAGCGCTGGGGACAGTTCTGGCGGGGAGCTGTTTTTT. Translated, it gives CSAGDSSGGELFF.

This clonotype was detected a few times. The chain employs TRBV20-1 and TRBJ1-5; TRBD1 aligns across 9 bases. With 1 base clipped from V and 9 bases from J, the junction kept 4 bases outside the gene matches. The germline gives CDR1 DFQATT, CDR2 SNEGSKA (reference sequence). This CDR3 is built from 13 residues. In DNA, the CDR3 is TGCAGTGCTAGAGGGGACAGGGTGGGGCCCCAGCATTTT. As protein: CSARGDRVGPQHF.

Points on this clonotype: The CDR3 ends on some other residue instead of the conserved phenylalanine or tryptophan, so this is likely a read error. V is TRBV7-2 and J is TRBJ2-1, with 11 bases that match TRBD2. The germline V gene encodes CDR1 SGHTA and CDR2 FQGNSA. V shed 9 bases, J shed 0 bases, and the junction held 1 base outside the gene matches. This CDR3 contains 14 residues. The CDR3 reads CARTSGSSYNEQFC. The CDR3 DNA is TGTGCCAGAACTAGCGGGAGCTCCTACAATGAGCAGTTCTGC.

This clonotype was seen only a few times. The chain recombines TRBV25-1 with TRBJ1-2; tentatively, D is TRBD1 (6 bases). Germline V gene sequence: CDR1 MGHDK, CDR2 SYGVNS. This CDR3 is built from 12 residues. The V and J ends lost 7 bases and 2 bases respectively, with 8 bases between them. CDR3 nucleotides: TGTGCCAGCAACAGGGCAAACTATGGCTACACCTTC. Protein: CASNRANYGYTF.

The chain is built from TRBV20-1 and TRBJ2-2; either TRBD1 or TRBD2 may fit D (5 bases each). In germline, CDR1 is DFQATT, CDR2 SNEGSKA (reference sequence). The V and J ends lost 1 base and 5 bases respectively, with 11 bases between them. The CDR3 is 14 residues long. This chain's CDR3 is CSARGGRRTGELFF. CDR3 bases: TGCAGTGCTAGAGGGGGACGCAGAACCGGGGAGCTGTTTTTT.

This clonotype was seen a few times. The rearrangement uses TRBV27 and TRBJ2-1, with 8 bases fitting TRBD1. From germline, CDR1 is MNHEY and CDR2 SMNVEV (reference sequence). CDR3 length: 15 amino acids. With V trimmed by 2 bases and J by 6 bases, 6 bases remained unmatched. In DNA form, the CDR3 reads TGTGCCAGCAGTTTAAGTACAGGGGGGACCAATGAGCAGTTCTTC. Translating it yields CASSLSTGGTNEQFF.

This clonotype was picked up a small number of times. The chain has TRBV12-3 or TRBV12-4 and TRBJ1-2; 9 nucleotides match TRBD1. V shed 4 bases and J 0 bases; nucleotides not matched to a gene: 9. The CDR3 runs 17 residues. For the CDR3, the DNA is TGTGCCAGCAGTTCCCCAGACAGGGGGAGAGCTAACTATGGCTACACCTTC. The encoded protein is CASSSPDRGRANYGYTF.

Only a few counts were recorded for this clonotype. The V and J genes are TRBV20-1 and TRBJ1-2; D ambiguous. This CDR3 region has 10 residues. Trimming stripped 3 bases from V and 3 bases from J, with 2 bases between. CDR1 and CDR2 (germline): DFQATT, SNEGSKA (reference sequence). This CDR3 is CSASHYGYTF. Here the CDR3 DNA reads TGCAGTGCTAGTCACTATGGCTACACCTTC.

A few counts support this clonotype. The V call is TRBV29-1, the J call TRBJ1-1, with 8 bases identical to TRBD1. V was clipped by 0 bases and J by 10 bases; unmatched bases: 16. CDR3 length: 16 residues. Germline assignment: CDR1 SQVTM and CDR2 ANQGSEA. CDR3 in amino acids: CSVEDETQGALKGAFF. The CDR3 DNA is TGCAGCGTTGAAGATGAAACTCAGGGGGCCCTCAAAGGAGCTTTCTTT.

In its sample, this clonotype was seen many times. This chain connects TRBV11-2 to TRBJ2-1; D is uncertain. V shed 1 base and J shed 5 bases, with 9 bases lying between them. This CDR3 comprises 14 residues. Germline V CDR1 and CDR2: SGHAT, FQNNGV. CDR3 in amino acids: CASSLGVANNEQFF. Here the CDR3 DNA reads TGTGCCAGCAGCTTAGGGGTGGCGAACAATGAGCAGTTCTTC.

This clonotype has only a few counts. CDR3 residues: CSATPLAGVTDTQYF. The DNA of the CDR3 is TGCAGTGCTACCCCCCTAGCGGGTGTGACAGATACGCAGTATTTT. This chain links TRBV20-1 with TRBJ2-3; 8 bases align to TRBD2. The CDR3 extends over 15 amino acids. Germline CDR1 reads DFQATT; CDR2 reads SNEGSKA (reference sequence). Germline trimming cut 4 bases from V and 3 bases from J; bases unmatched to any gene: 9.

This chain uses TRBV24-1 with TRBJ1-1, with a possible D match to TRBD1 (5 bases). This CDR3 has 13 amino acids. Germline V gives CDR1 KGHDR, CDR2 SFDVKD. Trimming stripped 5 bases from V and 8 bases from J, with 14 bases between. The CDR3 region is CATSGSSGQEAFF. CDR3 nucleotides: TGTGCCACCAGTGGCTCAAGCGGACAAGAAGCTTTCTTT.